This is a list of T cell receptor beta chains from one sample in a study of naive and memory T cell subsets. TCRdb passed the 5' RACE reads through MiXCR, listing each CDR3 protein once. The sample lists over 20,000 distinct CDR3 sequences; roughly 25% were seen once. The receptors come from a female donor in good health. CDR3s include the opening cysteine and the closing phenylalanine or tryptophan. The D gene is left open where the match is weak. Part of the rows lack a size; the others show once, few, many or a class for expanded clones.

size	D	V	J	CDR3	DNA
many	TRBD1	TRBV2	TRBJ2-1	CASSRDSLRNEQFF	TGTGCCAGCAGCCGGGACAGCCTTAGGAATGAGCAGTTCTTC
-	-	TRBV12-3/TRBV12-4	TRBJ2-3	CASSLAQGDTQYF	TGTGCCAGCAGTTTGGCCCAGGGAGATACGCAGTATTTT
-	-	TRBV6-5	TRBJ1-1	CASSPGPPSTEAFF	TGTGCCAGCAGCCCCGGCCCCCCGAGCACTGAAGCTTTCTTT
few	-	TRBV7-2	TRBJ2-1	CASSPTFDWQFF	TGTGCCAGCAGCCCAACCTTCGATTGGCAGTTCTTC
many	TRBD2	TRBV20-1	TRBJ2-3	CSAIRTSGSAGTDTQYF	TGCAGTGCTATCCGGACTAGCGGGAGTGCTGGCACAGATACGCAGTATTTT
-	-	TRBV20-1	TRBJ2-7	CSARIQLGEQYF	TGCAGTGCTAGAATCCAGTTAGGCGAGCAGTACTTC
-	-	TRBV10-3	TRBJ1-2	CAIRKAGGGYTF	TGTGCCATCAGAAAGGCAGGCGGCGGCTACACCTTC
-	TRBD1	TRBV20-1	TRBJ2-7	CSASAPPGQGLDEQYF	TGCAGTGCTAGCGCTCCTCCGGGACAGGGTCTCGACGAGCAGTACTTC
few	-	TRBV29-1	TRBJ1-3	CSVGFSGNTIYF	TGCAGCGTCGGCTTCTCTGGAAACACCATATATTTT
-	-	TRBV6-5	TRBJ1-6	CASSYFASNSPLHF	TGTGCCAGCAGTTACTTCGCTTCTAATTCACCCCTCCACTTT
medium-sized	-	TRBV7-2	TRBJ1-1	CASSLVGAGANTEAFF	TGTGCCAGCAGCTTAGTAGGGGCAGGCGCTAACACTGAAGCTTTCTTT
-	TRBD2	TRBV20-1	TRBJ2-1	CSTKREGRDMDEQFF	TGCAGTACCAAGCGGGAGGGACGAGATATGGATGAGCAGTTCTTC
-	-	TRBV6-5	TRBJ1-1	CASTTGRVDTEAFF	TGTGCCAGCACCACGGGCAGGGTTGACACTGAAGCTTTCTTT
medium-sized	-	TRBV29-1	TRBJ2-1	CSGDTPYNEQFF	TGCAGCGGGGACACCCCCTACAATGAGCAGTTCTTC
few	TRBD2	TRBV7-6	TRBJ2-7	CASSLAGRTTYEQYF	TGTGCCAGCAGCCTAGCGGGCCGAACCACCTACGAGCAGTACTTC
-	-	TRBV6-6	TRBJ2-6	CASRGGASGANVLTF	TGTGCCAGCAGGGGGGGTGCATCTGGGGCCAACGTCCTGACTTTC
many	-	TRBV6-5	TRBJ2-7	CASSYGARYEQYF	TGTGCCAGCAGTTACGGAGCGCGCTACGAGCAGTACTTC
-	-	TRBV11-2	TRBJ2-1	CASSATNPHNEQFF	TGTGCCAGCAGCGCAACGAATCCCCACAATGAGCAGTTCTTC
many	-	TRBV19	TRBJ2-2	CASGLLDGELFF	TGTGCCAGCGGTCTCCTTGACGGGGAGCTGTTTTTT
few	-	TRBV7-2	TRBJ2-7	CASSFTGWYEQYF	TGTGCCAGCAGCTTTACGGGGTGGTACGAGCAGTACTTC
-	TRBD2	TRBV20-1	TRBJ2-5	CSAPLADQETQYF	TGCAGTGCTCCACTAGCGGACCAAGAGACCCAGTACTTC
many	-	TRBV29-1	TRBJ2-3	CSVKGISTDTQYF	TGCAGCGTTAAAGGAATCAGCACAGATACGCAGTATTTT
-	-	TRBV4-3	TRBJ2-7	CASSQEWARRHEQYF	TGCGCCAGCAGCCAAGAATGGGCCCGAAGGCACGAGCAGTACTTC
-	-	TRBV5-6	TRBJ1-1	CASSLVAGPTEAFF	TGCGCCAGCAGCTTGGTCGCGGGTCCCACTGAAGCTTTCTTT
-	-	TRBV10-3	TRBJ2-7	CAISESRSSYEQYF	TGTGCCATCAGTGAGTCGAGGTCGAGCTACGAGCAGTACTTC
medium-sized	-	TRBV20-1	TRBJ2-7	CSASGRDGYEQYF	TGCAGTGCTAGTGGACGGGATGGCTACGAGCAGTACTTC
few	TRBD2	TRBV6-5	TRBJ2-4	CASSPGLAGSNIQYF	TGTGCCAGCAGTCCGGGACTAGCGGGTTCGAACATTCAGTACTTC
many	-	TRBV15	TRBJ2-7	CATSREGPGWGEQYF	TGTGCCACCAGCAGAGAGGGGCCAGGGTGGGGCGAGCAGTACTTC
few	TRBD2	TRBV6-5	TRBJ2-2	CASSYSTSGDTGELFF	TGTGCCAGCAGTTACTCGACTAGCGGGGACACCGGGGAGCTGTTTTTT
few	-	TRBV20-1	TRBJ2-3	CSAREVAGTDTQYF	TGCAGTGCTAGGGAGGTGGCGGGCACAGATACGCAGTATTTT
-	TRBD1	TRBV6-2/TRBV6-3	TRBJ1-4	CASNVDRAREKLFF	TGTGCCAGCAACGTAGACAGGGCGAGGGAAAAACTGTTTTTT
-	TRBD2	TRBV10-3	TRBJ2-1	CAIRAGGGVDEQFF	TGTGCCATCCGCGCTGGGGGGGGTGTGGATGAGCAGTTCTTC
-	-	TRBV13	TRBJ1-1	CASSLGWEAEAFF	TGTGCCAGCAGCTTAGGTTGGGAGGCTGAAGCTTTCTTT
few	-	TRBV29-1	TRBJ2-6	CSVEDSSGANVLTF	TGCAGCGTTGAGGACAGCTCTGGGGCCAACGTCCTGACTTTC
many	-	TRBV29-1	TRBJ1-1	CSVGSPLGTEAFF	TGCAGCGTGGGGTCTCCCCTGGGCACTGAAGCTTTCTTT
few	-	TRBV20-1	TRBJ1-5	CSALDGLGDSNQPQHF	TGCAGTGCGTTGGACGGGCTCGGAGATAGCAATCAGCCCCAGCATTTT
many	-	TRBV12-3/TRBV12-4	TRBJ2-7	CASSSPRAYEQYF	TGTGCCAGCAGTTCCCCTCGTGCCTACGAGCAGTACTTC
-	-	TRBV20-1	TRBJ1-1	CSASGGANTEAFF	TGCAGTGCTTCGGGAGGGGCGAACACTGAAGCTTTCTTT
-	-	TRBV27	TRBJ1-2	CASSLSIRHFYGYTF	TGTGCCAGCAGTTTAAGTATAAGACACTTCTATGGCTACACCTTC
many	-	TRBV29-1	TRBJ2-5	CSDTDLRETQYF	TGCAGCGATACCGACCTGCGAGAGACCCAGTACTTC
-	-	TRBV2	TRBJ1-2	CASMKGGYNYGYTF	TGTGCCAGCATGAAGGGCGGATATAACTATGGCTACACCTTC
medium-sized	-	TRBV30	TRBJ2-7	CAWSVRSGASLWEQYF	TGTGCCTGGAGTGTACGGTCGGGGGCCAGTCTATGGGAGCAGTACTTC
many	TRBD2	TRBV6-5	TRBJ2-3	CASRYKREGRTDTQYF	TGTGCCAGCAGGTATAAGCGGGAGGGCCGCACAGATACGCAGTATTTT
-	-	TRBV29-1	TRBJ1-4	CSVEHANEKLFF	TGCAGCGTTGAACACGCGAATGAAAAACTGTTTTTT
-	TRBD2	TRBV20-1	TRBJ2-7	CSAVRTSNEQYF	TGCAGTGCGGTAAGGACTAGTAACGAGCAGTACTTC
-	TRBD2	TRBV20-1	TRBJ2-4	CSARDAGGVRAKNIQYF	TGCAGTGCTAGAGATGCGGGAGGGGTAAGAGCCAAAAACATTCAGTACTTC
-	TRBD1	TRBV7-2	TRBJ2-5	CASSFGPGQGQETQYF	TGTGCCAGCAGCTTCGGACCGGGACAGGGTCAAGAGACCCAGTACTTC
many	TRBD1	TRBV29-1	TRBJ1-2	CSVAGGGGYTF	TGCAGCGTGGCAGGGGGCGGTGGCTACACCTTC